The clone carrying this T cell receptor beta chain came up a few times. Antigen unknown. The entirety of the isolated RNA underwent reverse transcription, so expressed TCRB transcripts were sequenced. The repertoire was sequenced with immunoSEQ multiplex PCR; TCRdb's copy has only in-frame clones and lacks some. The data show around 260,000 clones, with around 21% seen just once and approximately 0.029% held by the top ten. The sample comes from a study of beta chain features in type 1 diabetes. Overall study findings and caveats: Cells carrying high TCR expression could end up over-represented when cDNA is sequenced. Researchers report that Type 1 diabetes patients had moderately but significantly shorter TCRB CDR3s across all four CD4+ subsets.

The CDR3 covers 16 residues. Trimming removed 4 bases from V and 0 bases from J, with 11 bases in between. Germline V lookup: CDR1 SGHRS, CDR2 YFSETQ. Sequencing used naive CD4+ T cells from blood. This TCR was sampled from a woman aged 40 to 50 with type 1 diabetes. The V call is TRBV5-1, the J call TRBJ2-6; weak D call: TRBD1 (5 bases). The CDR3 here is CASSSDSFSGANVLTF. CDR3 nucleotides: TGCGCCAGCAGCAGCGACAGCTTCTCTGGGGCCAACGTCCTGACTTTC.